The 20 T cell receptor beta chains below were found in one sample sequenced in a study of beta chain features in type 1 diabetes. Every bit of the isolated RNA underwent reverse transcription, so sequencing read expressed TCRB transcripts. Generated by immunoSEQ multiplex PCR, the TCRdb table keeps only in-frame clones and is missing some. The data show 500,000 to 700,000 clones, about 14% seen once. Sequenced sample: naive CD4+ T cells from blood. The receptors were gathered from a man between 18 and 35 years old in good health.

This clone was seen only a few times. J is TRBJ2-1 and V is TRBV28, with TRBD2 identical over 9 bases. Germline CDR1 is MDHEN and CDR2 is SYDVKM. After removal of 10 bases from V and 6 bases from J, the junction contained 10 bases not matched to a gene. The length of the CDR3 is 14 residues. The CDR3 DNA sequence: TGTGCCACCGCGGGGGGGCCGGTAGTCAATGAGCAGTTCTTC. Amino acids: CATAGGPVVNEQFF.

This clone appeared a single time. The chain employs TRBV28 and TRBJ2-5; tentatively, D is TRBD1 (6 bases). With 5 bases removed from V and 4 bases from J, the gap between germline ends came to 17 bases. Germline V gives CDR1 MDHEN, CDR2 SYDVKM. This CDR3 comprises 15 residues. CDR3 sequence (DNA): TGTGCCAGCAGTCCTGGGACCTTAGGGGGAGAGACCCAGTACTTC. The encoded protein is CASSPGTLGGETQYF.

The chain carries TRBV7-9 and TRBJ1-2; TRBD1 matches at 11 bases. Trimming at V came to 3 bases and at J to 5 bases, leaving 5 bases not matched to a gene. In germline, CDR1 is SEHNR, CDR2 FQNEAQ (reference sequence). The CDR3 loop spans 15 amino acids. CDR3 sequence reads: CASSLAGTGGYGYTF. The CDR3 nucleotides read TGTGCCAGCAGCTTGGCCGGGACAGGGGGTTATGGCTACACCTTC.

This chain links TRBV6-5 with TRBJ2-1, with TRBD2 identical over 8 bases. The CDR3 runs 14 residues. Looked up from germline, CDR1 is MNHEY and CDR2 is SVGAGI. The trim removed 4 bases at V and 6 bases at J, leaving 5 bases unmatched. The CDR3 DNA is TGTGCCAGCAGTTTATTAGCGGGGATCAATGAGCAGTTCTTC. It is translated as CASSLLAGINEQFF.

This clone has more than one count but fewer than ten. This chain uses TRBV7-9 with TRBJ1-1; TRBD1 matches 7 bases. V lost 6 bases and J lost 11; bases outside the gene matches: 6. The CDR3 totals 11 residues. CDR1 and CDR2 (germline): SEHNR, FQNEAQ (reference sequence). CDR3 in DNA: TGTGCCAGCAGTCAACAGGGGAGTGCTTTCTTT. Translating gives CASSQQGSAFF.

Only a few counts were recorded for this clone. The V gene is TRBV27, the J gene TRBJ2-5; D gene unclear. The CDR3 covers 12 residues. CDR1 MNHEY and CDR2 SMNVEV come from the germline V gene (reference sequence). The V gene lost 4 bases and the J gene lost 2 bases, with 5 bases spanning the gap. This CDR3 is CASSSYQETQYF. The CDR3 bases are TGTGCCAGCAGTTCCTATCAAGAGACCCAGTACTTC.

This rearrangement joins TRBV18 to TRBJ1-5; no firm D call. CDR1 and CDR2 from the germline V gene are KGHSH and LQKENI. V was clipped by 3 bases and J by 6 bases, with 9 bases between them. This CDR3 has 13 amino acids. The CDR3 loop is CASSPTEVQPQHF. DNA of the CDR3: TGTGCCAGCTCACCTACGGAGGTTCAGCCCCAGCATTTT.

This clone appeared a few times. The V call is TRBV6-5, the J call TRBJ1-2; maybe TRBD1 (6 bases). The germline V and J ends were trimmed by 6 bases and 8 bases, with 22 bases remaining between them. The germline gives CDR1 MNHEY, CDR2 SVGAGI. CDR3 length: 15 amino acids. CDR3 sequence: CASSAYQNRTAGYTF. The CDR3 DNA reads TGTGCCAGCAGCGCCTACCAAAATCGGACAGCCGGCTACACCTTC.

This sequence joins TRBV5-1 and TRBJ2-3, with D unresolved. Trimming stripped 6 bases from V and 4 bases from J, with 18 bases between. The germline gives CDR1 SGHRS, CDR2 YFSETQ. The CDR3 is made up of 15 amino acids. The CDR3 is CASTPGALGADTQYF. CDR3 DNA sequence: TGCGCCAGCACCCCCGGCGCTCTTGGGGCAGATACGCAGTATTTT.

The CDR3 region is CASSIKPGNTIYF. CDR3 coding DNA: TGTGCCAGTAGTATCAAGCCTGGAAACACCATATATTTT. V usage is TRBV19 and J usage is TRBJ1-3, with D uncertain. Per germline, CDR1 LNHDA and CDR2 SQIVND (reference sequence). The CDR3 totals 13 residues. V was cut by 3 bases and J by 2 bases, with 5 bases left in between.

This chain joins TRBV14 and TRBJ1-1, with TRBD1 identical over 8 bases. The J segment lost 1 base and the V segment lost 3 bases, leaving 4 bases of the junction unmatched. The CDR3 runs 15 residues. The germline CDR1 and CDR2 sequences are SGHDN and FVKESK. The CDR3 reads CASSQRGTGNTEAFF. In nucleotides, the CDR3 is TGTGCCAGCAGCCAGAGGGGGACAGGGAACACTGAAGCTTTCTTT. The whole variable domain, remainder taken from reference TRBV14 and TRBJ1-1, is EAGVTQFPSHSVIEKGQTVTLRCDPISGHDNLYWYRRVMGKEIKFLLHFVKESKQDESGMPNNRFLAERTGGTYSTLKVQPAELEDSGVYFCASSQRGTGNTEAFFGQGTRLTVV.

The genes are TRBV9 and TRBJ2-3, with a tentative D call TRBD2 (6 bases). Between the trimmed V and J ends, which lost 2 bases and 0 bases, there was a span of 16 bases. CDR3 length: 17 amino acids. The germline V gene encodes CDR1 SGDLS and CDR2 YYNGEE. CDR3 nucleotides: TGTGCCAGCAGCGTCTCCCCTCGGGGGACCAGCACAGATACGCAGTATTTT. Its translation: CASSVSPRGTSTDTQYF. Using reference TRBV9 and TRBJ2-3 for the parts outside the CDR3, the full variable domain is DSGVTQTPKHLITATGQRVTLRCSPRSGDLSVYWYQQSLDQGLQFLIQYYNGEERAKGNILERFSAQQFPDLHSELNLSSLELGDSALYFCASSVSPRGTSTDTQYFGPGTRLTVL.

In its sample, this clone was seen a few times. The V and J genes are TRBV18 and TRBJ1-5, with D unclear. This CDR3 is built from 14 residues. Trimming stripped 3 bases from V and 7 bases from J, with 13 bases between. Germline CDR1 and CDR2: KGHSH and LQKENI. The CDR3 bases are TGTGCCAGCTCACCCTTGGGCACCCAGCAGCCCCAGCATTTT. It is translated as CASSPLGTQQPQHF.

This chain links TRBV29-1 with TRBJ1-4; D is uncertain. Trimming took 4 bases from V and 3 from J, leaving 9 bases between them. Germline assignment: CDR1 SQVTM and CDR2 ANQGSEA. The CDR3 has 13 residues. The DNA of the CDR3 is TGCAGCGTTGTTCGGTTGGCTAATGAAAAACTGTTTTTT. Protein: CSVVRLANEKLFF.

The chain joins TRBV25-1 to TRBJ1-2; no definite D call. This CDR3 region has 13 residues. Trimming shortened V by 4 bases and J by 4 bases, and 10 bases separated the two germline ends. Germline CDR1 and CDR2: MGHDK and SYGVNS. Here the CDR3 DNA reads TGTGCCAGCAGTGGGCAGCAATTCTATGGCTACACCTTC. Protein: CASSGQQFYGYTF.

The DNA for the CDR3 is TGTGCCAGCAGTTACTCGAAAGGAGCCAATGGCTACACCTTC. This codes for CASSYSKGANGYTF. The rearrangement links TRBV6-5 to TRBJ1-2; no clear D gene. CDR3 length: 14 amino acids. Trimming stripped 0 bases from V and 6 bases from J, with 11 bases between. CDR1 is MNHEY, CDR2 SVGAGI, per germline.

This clone was observed a few times. The CDR3 spells CASSQDRGPNYGYTF. The CDR3 nucleotides read TGCGCCAGCAGCCAAGACAGGGGCCCCAACTATGGCTACACCTTC. The chain uses TRBV4-3 and TRBJ1-2; D perhaps matches TRBD1 (6 bases). The germline V and J ends were trimmed by 0 bases and 2 bases, with 10 bases remaining between them. This CDR3 is built from 15 residues. Germline CDR1 reads LGHNA; CDR2 reads YSLEER.

This chain's CDR3 is CASSPMGQRNTEAFF. Written as DNA, the CDR3 is TGTGCCAGCTCACCAATGGGACAGAGGAACACTGAAGCTTTCTTT. The chain joins TRBV18 to TRBJ1-1; 7 nucleotides align to TRBD1. Germline V gives CDR1 KGHSH, CDR2 LQKENI. The CDR3 has 15 amino acids. V gave up 2 bases and J gave up 1 base; unmatched junction bases: 4. The variable domain in full, completed from reference TRBV18 and TRBJ1-1, reads NAGVMQNPRHLVRRRGQEARLRCSPMKGHSHVYWYRQLPEEGLKFMVYLQKENIIDESGMPKERFSAEFPKEGPSILRIQQVVRGDSAAYFCASSPMGQRNTEAFFGQGTRLTVV.

This clone was found a few times. The chain carries TRBV28 and TRBJ2-5; unclear D gene. V lost 4 bases to trimming and J lost 13 bases, with 13 bases between them. This CDR3 has 11 residues. Germline CDR1 MDHEN, CDR2 SYDVKM. The CDR3, as DNA: TGTGCCAGCAGTTCCCCAGCGTCTTGGTACTTC. It translates to CASSSPASWYF.

This clone turned up a few times. The CDR3 is CASSYSPLSGAFF. The CDR3 DNA follows: TGTGCCAGCAGTTACTCCCCCCTCTCGGGAGCTTTCTTT. V gene TRBV6-6 combines with J gene TRBJ1-1; no reliable D call. Germline CDR1 is MNHNY and CDR2 is SVGAGI (reference sequence). This CDR3 region has 13 residues. Deletions cut 0 bases from V and 10 bases from J, with 12 bases between.